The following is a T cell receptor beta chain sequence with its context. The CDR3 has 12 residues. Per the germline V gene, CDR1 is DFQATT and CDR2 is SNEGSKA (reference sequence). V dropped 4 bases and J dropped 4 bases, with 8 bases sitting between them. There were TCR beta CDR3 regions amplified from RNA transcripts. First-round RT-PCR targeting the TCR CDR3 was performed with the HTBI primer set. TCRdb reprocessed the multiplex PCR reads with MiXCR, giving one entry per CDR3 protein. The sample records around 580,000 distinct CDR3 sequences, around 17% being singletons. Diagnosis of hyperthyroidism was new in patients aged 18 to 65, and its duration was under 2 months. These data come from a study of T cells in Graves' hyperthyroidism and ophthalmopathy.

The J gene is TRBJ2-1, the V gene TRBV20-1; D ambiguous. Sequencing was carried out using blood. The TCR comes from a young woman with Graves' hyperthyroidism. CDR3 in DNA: TGCAGTGCTACCCTCGAGTACAATGAGCAGTTCTTC. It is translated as CSATLEYNEQFF.